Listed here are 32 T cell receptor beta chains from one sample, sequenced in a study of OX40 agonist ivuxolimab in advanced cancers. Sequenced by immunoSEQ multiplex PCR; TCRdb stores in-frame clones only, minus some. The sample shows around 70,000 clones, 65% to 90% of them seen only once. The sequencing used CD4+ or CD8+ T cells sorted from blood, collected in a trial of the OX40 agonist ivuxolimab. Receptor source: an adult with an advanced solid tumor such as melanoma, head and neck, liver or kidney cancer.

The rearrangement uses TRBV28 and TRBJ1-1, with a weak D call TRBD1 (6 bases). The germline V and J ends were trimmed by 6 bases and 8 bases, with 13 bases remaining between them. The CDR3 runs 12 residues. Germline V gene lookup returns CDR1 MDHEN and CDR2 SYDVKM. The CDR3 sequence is CASRADSSEAFF. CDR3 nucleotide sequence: TGTGCCAGCAGGGCGGACAGTAGCGAAGCTTTCTTT.

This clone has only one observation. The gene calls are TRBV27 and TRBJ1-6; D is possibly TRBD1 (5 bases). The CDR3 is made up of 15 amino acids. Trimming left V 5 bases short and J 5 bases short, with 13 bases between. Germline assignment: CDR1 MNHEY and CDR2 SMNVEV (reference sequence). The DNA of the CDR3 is TGTGCCAGCAGTCCCCGGGGGACTGATAATTCACCCCTCCACTTT. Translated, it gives CASSPRGTDNSPLHF.

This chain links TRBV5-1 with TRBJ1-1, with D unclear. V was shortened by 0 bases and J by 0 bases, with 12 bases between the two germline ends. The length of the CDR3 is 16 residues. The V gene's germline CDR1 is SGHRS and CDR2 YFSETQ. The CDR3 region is CASSLGRRRMNTEAFF. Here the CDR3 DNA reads TGCGCCAGCAGCTTGGGACGGAGGAGGATGAACACTGAAGCTTTCTTT. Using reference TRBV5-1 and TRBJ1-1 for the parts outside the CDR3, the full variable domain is KAGVTQTPRYLIKTRGQQVTLSCSPISGHRSVSWYQQTPGQGLQFLFEYFSETQRNKGNFPGRFSGRQFSNSRSEMNVSTLELGDSALYLCASSLGRRRMNTEAFFGQGTRLTVV.

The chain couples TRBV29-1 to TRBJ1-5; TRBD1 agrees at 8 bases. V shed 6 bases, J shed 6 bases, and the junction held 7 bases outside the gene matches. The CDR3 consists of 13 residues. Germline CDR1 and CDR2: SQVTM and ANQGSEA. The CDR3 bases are TGCAGCGTAACCAGGGGGCGCGGTCAGCCCCAGCATTTT. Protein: CSVTRGRGQPQHF.

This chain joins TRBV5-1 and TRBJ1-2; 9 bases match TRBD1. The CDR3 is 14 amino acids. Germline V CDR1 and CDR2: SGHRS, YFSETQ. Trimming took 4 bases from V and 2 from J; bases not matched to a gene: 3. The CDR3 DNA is TGCGCCAGCAGCCGTGACAGGGGGAACTATGGCTACACCTTC. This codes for CASSRDRGNYGYTF. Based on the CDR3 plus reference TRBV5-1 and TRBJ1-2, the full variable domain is KAGVTQTPRYLIKTRGQQVTLSCSPISGHRSVSWYQQTPGQGLQFLFEYFSETQRNKGNFPGRFSGRQFSNSRSEMNVSTLELGDSALYLCASSRDRGNYGYTFGSGTRLTVV.

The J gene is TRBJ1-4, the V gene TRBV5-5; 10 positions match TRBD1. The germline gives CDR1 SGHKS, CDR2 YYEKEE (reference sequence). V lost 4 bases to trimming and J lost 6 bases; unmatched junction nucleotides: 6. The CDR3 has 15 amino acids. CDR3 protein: CASSISGTGDEKLFF. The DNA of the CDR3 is TGTGCCAGCAGCATCTCCGGGACAGGGGATGAAAAACTGTTTTTT.

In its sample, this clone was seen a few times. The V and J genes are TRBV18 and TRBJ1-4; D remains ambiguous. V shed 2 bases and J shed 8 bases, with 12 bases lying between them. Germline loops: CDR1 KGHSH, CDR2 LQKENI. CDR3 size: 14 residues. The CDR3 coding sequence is TGTGCCAGCTCACCAAGTGGGGAATTGGAAAAACTGTTTTTT. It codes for CASSPSGELEKLFF.

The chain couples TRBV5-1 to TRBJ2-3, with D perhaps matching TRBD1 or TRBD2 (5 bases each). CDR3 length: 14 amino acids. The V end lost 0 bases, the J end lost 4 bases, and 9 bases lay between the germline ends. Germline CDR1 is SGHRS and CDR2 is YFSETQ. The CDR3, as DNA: TGCGCCAGCAGCTTGGAGCAGGGAGCAGATACGCAGTATTTT. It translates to CASSLEQGADTQYF.

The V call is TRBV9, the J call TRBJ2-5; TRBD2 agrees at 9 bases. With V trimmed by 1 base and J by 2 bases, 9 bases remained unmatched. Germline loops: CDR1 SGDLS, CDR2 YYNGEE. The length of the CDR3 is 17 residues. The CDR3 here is CASSVRSGGLGQETQYF. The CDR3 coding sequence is TGTGCCAGCAGCGTAAGAAGCGGGGGGCTAGGTCAAGAGACCCAGTACTTC.

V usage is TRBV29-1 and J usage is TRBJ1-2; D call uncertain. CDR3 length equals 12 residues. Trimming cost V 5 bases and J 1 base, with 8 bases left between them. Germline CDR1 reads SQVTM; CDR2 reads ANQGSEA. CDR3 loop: CSVLKFNYGYTF. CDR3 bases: TGCAGCGTTCTGAAGTTTAACTATGGCTACACCTTC.

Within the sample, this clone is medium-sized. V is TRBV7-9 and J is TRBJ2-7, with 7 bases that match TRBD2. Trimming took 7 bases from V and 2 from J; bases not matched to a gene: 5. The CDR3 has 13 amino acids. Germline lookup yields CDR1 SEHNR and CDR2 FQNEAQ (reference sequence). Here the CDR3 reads CASTRGEAYEQYF. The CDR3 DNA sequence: TGTGCCAGCACCCGGGGGGAAGCCTACGAGCAGTACTTC.

The CDR3 bases are TGCGCCAGCAGCCAGGATCCAGGAGAGGAGTACTTC. Protein product: CASSQDPGEEYF. The genes are TRBV5-1 and TRBJ2-7; D remains ambiguous. The CDR3 is 12 amino acids. Germline loops: CDR1 SGHRS, CDR2 YFSETQ. V lost 4 bases and J lost 11, with 16 bases in between.

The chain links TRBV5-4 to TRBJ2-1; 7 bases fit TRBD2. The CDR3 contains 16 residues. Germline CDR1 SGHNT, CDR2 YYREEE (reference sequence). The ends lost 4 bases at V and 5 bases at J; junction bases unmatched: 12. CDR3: CASSLPPGGSHNEQFF. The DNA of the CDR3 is TGTGCCAGCAGCCTTCCCCCCGGCGGGAGCCACAATGAGCAGTTCTTC.

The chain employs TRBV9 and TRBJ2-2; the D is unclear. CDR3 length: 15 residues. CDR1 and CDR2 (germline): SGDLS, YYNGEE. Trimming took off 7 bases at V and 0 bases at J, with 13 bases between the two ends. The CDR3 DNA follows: TGTGCCAGCGGCCCCCGGGTTGCGAACACCGGGGAGCTGTTTTTT. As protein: CASGPRVANTGELFF.

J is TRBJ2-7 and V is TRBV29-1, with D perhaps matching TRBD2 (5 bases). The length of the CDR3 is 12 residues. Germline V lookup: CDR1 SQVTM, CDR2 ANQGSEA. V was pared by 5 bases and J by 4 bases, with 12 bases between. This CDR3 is CSVFGLEYEQYF. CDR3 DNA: TGCAGCGTTTTTGGACTGGAATACGAGCAGTACTTC.

CDR3: CASSREQDYNSPLHF. The CDR3 region has the DNA TGTGCCAGCAGCCGGGAGCAGGACTATAATTCACCCCTCCACTTT. The V and J genes are TRBV4-2 and TRBJ1-6; D call uncertain. V lost 4 bases and J 3 bases, leaving 10 bases between the germline ends. The V gene's germline CDR1 is LGHNA and CDR2 YNFKEQ. This CDR3 is built from 15 residues.

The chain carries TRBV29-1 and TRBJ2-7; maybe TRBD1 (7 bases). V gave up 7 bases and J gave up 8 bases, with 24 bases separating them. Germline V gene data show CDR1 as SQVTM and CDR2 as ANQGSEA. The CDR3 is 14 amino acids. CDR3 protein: CSAMLEGAQGKQYF. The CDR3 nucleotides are TGCAGCGCGATGCTGGAGGGGGCCCAAGGGAAGCAGTACTTC.

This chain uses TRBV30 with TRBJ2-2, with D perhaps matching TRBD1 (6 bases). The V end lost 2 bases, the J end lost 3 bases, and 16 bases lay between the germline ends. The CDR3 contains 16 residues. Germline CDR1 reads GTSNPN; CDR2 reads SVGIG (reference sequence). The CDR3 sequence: CAWSHLGARDTGELFF. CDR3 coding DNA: TGTGCCTGGAGTCACCTGGGGGCGCGGGACACCGGGGAGCTGTTTTTT.

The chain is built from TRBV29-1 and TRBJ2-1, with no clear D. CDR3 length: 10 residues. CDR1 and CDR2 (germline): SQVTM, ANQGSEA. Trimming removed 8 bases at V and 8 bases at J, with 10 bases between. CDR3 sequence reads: CSSDPDEQFF. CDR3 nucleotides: TGCAGCTCCGACCCGGATGAGCAGTTCTTC.

CDR3 in DNA: TGTGCCAGCAGCTCATCCGGGACTAACTACGAGCAGTACTTC. Its translation is CASSSSGTNYEQYF. This sequence joins TRBV7-9 and TRBJ2-7; 7 bases align to TRBD2. The CDR3 is made up of 14 amino acids. Germline V lookup: CDR1 SEHNR, CDR2 FQNEAQ (reference sequence). The V and J ends lost 4 bases and 3 bases, in that order; junction bases with no gene match: 6.

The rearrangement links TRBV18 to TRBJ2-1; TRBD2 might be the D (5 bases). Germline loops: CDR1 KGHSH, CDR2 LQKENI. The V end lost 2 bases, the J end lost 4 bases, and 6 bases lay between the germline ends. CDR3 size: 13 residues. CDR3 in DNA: TGTGCCAGCTCACCAAGAGGGTACAATGAGCAGTTCTTC. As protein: CASSPRGYNEQFF.

The CDR3 protein is CASSVQGAGETQYF. The CDR3 nucleotides read TGTGCCAGCAGCGTCCAGGGGGCTGGGGAGACCCAGTACTTC. V is TRBV11-3 and J is TRBJ2-5; TRBD1 aligns across 8 bases. Trimming cost V 5 bases and J 5 bases; bases outside gene matches: 7. Germline CDR1 SGHNT, CDR2 YENEEA. There are 14 residues in the CDR3.

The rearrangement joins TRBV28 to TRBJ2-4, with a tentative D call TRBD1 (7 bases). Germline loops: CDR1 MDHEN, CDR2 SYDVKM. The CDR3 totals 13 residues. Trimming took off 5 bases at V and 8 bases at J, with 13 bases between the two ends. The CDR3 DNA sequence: TGTGCCAGCAGTCAGGGGGGTGGGGACATTCAGTACTTC. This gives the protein CASSQGGGDIQYF.

This CDR3 is CASALGQGTTEAFF. CDR3 nucleotides: TGTGCCAGCGCTCTCGGACAGGGGACCACTGAAGCTTTCTTT. V usage is TRBV28 and J usage is TRBJ1-1, with 9 positions matching TRBD1. This CDR3 region has 14 residues. The V segment lost 8 bases and the J segment 4 bases; nucleotides outside the gene matches: 8. CDR1 and CDR2 from the germline V gene are MDHEN and SYDVKM.

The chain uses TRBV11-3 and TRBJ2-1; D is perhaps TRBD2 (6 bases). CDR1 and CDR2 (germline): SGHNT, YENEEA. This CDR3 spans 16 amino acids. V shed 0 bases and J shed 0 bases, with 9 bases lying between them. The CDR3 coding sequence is TGTGCCAGCAGCTTAGAGGGAGGTTACTCCTACAATGAGCAGTTCTTC. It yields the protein CASSLEGGYSYNEQFF.

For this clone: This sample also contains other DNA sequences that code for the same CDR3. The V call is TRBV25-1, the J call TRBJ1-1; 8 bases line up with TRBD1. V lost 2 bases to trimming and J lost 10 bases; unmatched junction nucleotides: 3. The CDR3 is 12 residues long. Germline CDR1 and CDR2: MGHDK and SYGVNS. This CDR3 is CASSEGQGAAFF. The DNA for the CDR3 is TGTGCCAGCAGTGAAGGACAGGGAGCAGCTTTCTTT.

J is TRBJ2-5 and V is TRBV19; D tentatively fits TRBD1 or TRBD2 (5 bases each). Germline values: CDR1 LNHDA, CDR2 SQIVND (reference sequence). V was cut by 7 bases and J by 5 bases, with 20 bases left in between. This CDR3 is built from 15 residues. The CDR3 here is CASTIRDGQWETQYF. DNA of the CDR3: TGTGCCAGTACCATACGGGACGGGCAATGGGAGACCCAGTACTTC.

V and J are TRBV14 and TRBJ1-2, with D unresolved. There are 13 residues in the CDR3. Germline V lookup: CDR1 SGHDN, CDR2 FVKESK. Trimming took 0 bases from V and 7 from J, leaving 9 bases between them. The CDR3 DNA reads TGTGCCAGCAGCCAAGATTTGCACCTTGGCTACACCTTC. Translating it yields CASSQDLHLGYTF. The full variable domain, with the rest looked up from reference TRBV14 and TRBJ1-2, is EAGVTQFPSHSVIEKGQTVTLRCDPISGHDNLYWYRRVMGKEIKFLLHFVKESKQDESGMPNNRFLAERTGGTYSTLKVQPAELEDSGVYFCASSQDLHLGYTFGSGTRLTVV.

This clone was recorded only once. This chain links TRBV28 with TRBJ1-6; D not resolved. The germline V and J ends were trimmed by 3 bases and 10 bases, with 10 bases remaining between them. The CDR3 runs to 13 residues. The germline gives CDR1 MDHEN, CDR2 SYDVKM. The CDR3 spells CASSFDLGSPLHF. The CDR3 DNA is TGTGCCAGCAGTTTCGATCTGGGGTCACCCCTCCACTTT.

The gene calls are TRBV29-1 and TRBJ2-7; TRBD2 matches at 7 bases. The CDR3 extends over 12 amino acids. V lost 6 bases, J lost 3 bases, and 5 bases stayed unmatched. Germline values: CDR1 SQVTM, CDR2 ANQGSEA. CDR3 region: CSVSERGYEQYF. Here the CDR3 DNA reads TGCAGCGTCTCGGAGCGGGGCTACGAGCAGTACTTC.

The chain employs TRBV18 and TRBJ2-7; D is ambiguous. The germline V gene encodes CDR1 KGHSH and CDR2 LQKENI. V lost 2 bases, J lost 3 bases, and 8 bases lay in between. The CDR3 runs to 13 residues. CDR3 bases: TGTGCCAGCTCACCAGCGGTAAACTACGAGCAGTACTTC. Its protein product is CASSPAVNYEQYF.

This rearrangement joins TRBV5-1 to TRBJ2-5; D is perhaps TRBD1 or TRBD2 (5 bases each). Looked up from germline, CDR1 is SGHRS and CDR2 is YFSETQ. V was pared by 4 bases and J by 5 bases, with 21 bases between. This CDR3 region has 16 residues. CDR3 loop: CASSATDGTRGETQYF. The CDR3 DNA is TGCGCCAGCAGCGCGACGGATGGGACCCGAGGTGAGACCCAGTACTTC. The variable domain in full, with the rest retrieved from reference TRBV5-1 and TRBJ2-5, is KAGVTQTPRYLIKTRGQQVTLSCSPISGHRSVSWYQQTPGQGLQFLFEYFSETQRNKGNFPGRFSGRQFSNSRSEMNVSTLELGDSALYLCASSATDGTRGETQYFGPGTRLLVL.